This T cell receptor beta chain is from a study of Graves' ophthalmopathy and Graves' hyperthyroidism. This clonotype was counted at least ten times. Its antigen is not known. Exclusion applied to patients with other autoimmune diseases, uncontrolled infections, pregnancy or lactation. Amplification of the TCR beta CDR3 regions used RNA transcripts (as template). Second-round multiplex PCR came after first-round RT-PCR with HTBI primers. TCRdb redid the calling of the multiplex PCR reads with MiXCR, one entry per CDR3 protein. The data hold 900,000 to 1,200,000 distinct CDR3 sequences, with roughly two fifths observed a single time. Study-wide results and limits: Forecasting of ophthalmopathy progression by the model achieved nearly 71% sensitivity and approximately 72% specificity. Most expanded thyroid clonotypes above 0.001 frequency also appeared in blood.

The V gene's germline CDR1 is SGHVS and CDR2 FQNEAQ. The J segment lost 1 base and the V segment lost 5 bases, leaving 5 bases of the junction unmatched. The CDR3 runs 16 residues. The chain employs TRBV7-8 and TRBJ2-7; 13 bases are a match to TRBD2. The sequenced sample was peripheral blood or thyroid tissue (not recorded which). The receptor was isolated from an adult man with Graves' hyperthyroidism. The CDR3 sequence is CASSALGLAGSYEQYF. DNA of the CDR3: TGTGCCAGCAGCGCCCTGGGACTAGCGGGATCCTACGAGCAGTACTTC.